A single sample gave rise to the 21 T cell receptor beta chains below, sequenced in a study of blood T cell repertoires in COVID-19. The assay was immunoSEQ multiplex PCR, and TCRdb's table has in-frame clones only and misses some. The sample lists under 550,000 clones; 85% to 90% were seen once. The sequenced material came from peripheral blood. All receptors come from a man between 18 and 29 years old with COVID-19, enrolled during active disease.

A remark on this clone: The sample holds other DNA sequences that translate to the same CDR3. The chain links TRBV2 to TRBJ2-3, with 8 positions matching TRBD1. V shed 8 bases, J shed 6 bases, and the junction held 4 bases outside the gene matches. This CDR3 has 12 residues. In germline, CDR1 is SNHLY, CDR2 FYNNEI. Written as DNA, the CDR3 is TGTGCCAGCTCTGACAGGGGCGATACGCAGTATTTT. Translated, it gives CASSDRGDTQYF.

The gene calls are TRBV28 and TRBJ1-1; D gene ambiguous. Germline V lookup: CDR1 MDHEN, CDR2 SYDVKM. With 5 bases removed from V and 11 bases from J, the gap between germline ends came to 15 bases. The CDR3 extends over 12 amino acids. CDR3 amino acids: CASSLGSVRAFF. The CDR3 DNA reads as TGTGCCAGCAGTCTCGGGTCCGTACGGGCTTTCTTT.

The chain employs TRBV18 and TRBJ1-2; no reliable D call. Between the trimmed V and J ends, which lost 6 bases and 9 bases, there was a span of 17 bases. Germline V lookup: CDR1 KGHSH, CDR2 LQKENI. CDR3 length: 13 residues. Here the CDR3 reads CASSPDPGGSYTF. The CDR3 DNA sequence: TGTGCCAGCTCCCCGGACCCGGGCGGGAGCTACACCTTC.

This rearrangement joins TRBV19 to TRBJ2-3, with 9 nucleotides matching TRBD2. The CDR3 contains 16 residues. The V and J ends lost 0 bases and 4 bases, in that order; junction bases with no gene match: 5. Germline assignment: CDR1 LNHDA and CDR2 SQIVND (reference sequence). Written as DNA, the CDR3 is TGTGCCAGTAGTATAGATGGGCGGGGGGGCGCAGATACGCAGTATTTT. This codes for CASSIDGRGGADTQYF. Drawing the rest from reference TRBV19 and TRBJ2-3, the complete variable domain is DGGITQSPKYLFRKEGQNVTLSCEQNLNHDAMYWYRQDPGQGLRLIYYSQIVNDFQKGDIAEGYSVSREKKESFPLTVTSAQKNPTAFYLCASSIDGRGGADTQYFGPGTRLTVL.

The rearrangement joins TRBV7-3 to TRBJ2-2, with D possibly matching TRBD2 (6 bases). The CDR3 covers 15 residues. V lost 1 base and J 6 bases, leaving 12 bases between the germline ends. Germline V gene data show CDR1 as SGHTA and CDR2 as FQGTGA. Here the CDR3 DNA reads TGTGCCAGCAGCTTAAACGGAGGGGCGGCCGGGGAGCTGTTTTTT. This translates into CASSLNGGAAGELFF.

The genes are TRBV5-1 and TRBJ2-3; TRBD1 might be the D (6 bases). The CDR3 is 16 residues long. The V end lost 1 base, the J end lost 2 bases, and 14 bases lay between the germline ends. Germline-derived CDR1 and CDR2 are SGHRS and YFSETQ. As DNA, the CDR3 is TGCGCCAGCAGCTTGCGGGGCCAGGGGCACACAGATACGCAGTATTTT. Translation gives CASSLRGQGHTDTQYF. Looking up the rest from reference TRBV5-1 and TRBJ2-3 gives the full variable domain: KAGVTQTPRYLIKTRGQQVTLSCSPISGHRSVSWYQQTPGQGLQFLFEYFSETQRNKGNFPGRFSGRQFSNSRSEMNVSTLELGDSALYLCASSLRGQGHTDTQYFGPGTRLTVL.

The chain is built from TRBV30 and TRBJ1-6, with D maybe TRBD1 (5 bases). V was shortened by 0 bases and J by 8 bases, with 17 bases between the two germline ends. There are 16 residues in the CDR3. CDR1 is GTSNPN, CDR2 SVGIG, per germline (reference sequence). The CDR3 protein is CAWSVRSRRADSPLHF. DNA for the CDR3: TGTGCCTGGAGTGTAAGGTCTCGCAGGGCTGATTCACCCCTCCACTTT. The full variable domain, its missing parts supplied by reference TRBV30 and TRBJ1-6, is SQTIHQWPATLVQPVGSPLSLECTVEGTSNPNLYWYRQAAGRGLQLLFYSVGIGQISSEVPQNLSASRPQDRQFILSSKKLLLSDSGFYLCAWSVRSRRADSPLHFGNGTRLTVT.

The J gene is TRBJ1-5, the V gene TRBV7-9; D not certain. The V and J ends lost 5 bases and 5 bases respectively, with 13 bases between them. Looked up from germline, CDR1 is SEHNR and CDR2 is FQNEAQ (reference sequence). The CDR3 length is 14 residues. The CDR3 DNA is TGTGCCAGCAGCCCAGATGCCCTCCATCAGCCCCAGCATTTT. Protein sequence: CASSPDALHQPQHF.

J is TRBJ2-1 and V is TRBV6-5; 9 positions agree with TRBD1. This CDR3 has 15 amino acids. Germline values: CDR1 MNHEY, CDR2 SVGAGI. Trimming took 6 bases from V and 5 from J; bases not matched to a gene: 8. The CDR3 DNA is TGTGCCAGCAGGACGGACAGGGGACTAAACAATGAGCAGTTCTTC. Its protein is CASRTDRGLNNEQFF.

V gene TRBV5-8 combines with J gene TRBJ2-1; 9 bases agree with TRBD1. Germline CDR1 and CDR2: SGHTS and YDEGEE. This CDR3 is 16 amino acids long. The junction had 9 bases not matched to a gene; V was cut back by 0 bases and J by 8 bases. In DNA form, the CDR3 reads TGTGCCAGCAGCTTGGTGCTTGGGACAGGGAGTGATGAGCAGTTCTTC. Protein: CASSLVLGTGSDEQFF. Using reference TRBV5-8 and TRBJ2-1 for the parts outside the CDR3, the full variable domain is EAGVTQSPTHLIKTRGQQATLRCSPISGHTSVYWYQQALGLGLQFLLWYDEGEERNRGNFPPRFSGRQFPNYSSELNVNALELEDSALYLCASSLVLGTGSDEQFFGPGTRLTVL.

The chain couples TRBV14 to TRBJ2-1; a possible D gene is TRBD2 (5 bases). Trimming shortened V by 3 bases and J by 1 base, and 16 bases separated the two germline ends. The CDR3 spans 17 residues. Germline values: CDR1 SGHDN, CDR2 FVKESK. The CDR3: CASSHHTRSRSYNEQFF. CDR3 DNA: TGTGCCAGCAGCCACCACACTAGGTCTCGTTCCTACAATGAGCAGTTCTTC.

The chain recombines TRBV7-9 with TRBJ2-7; D is unresolved. The germline V and J ends were trimmed by 5 bases and 5 bases, with 10 bases remaining between them. Per the germline V gene, CDR1 is SEHNR and CDR2 is FQNEAQ (reference sequence). The CDR3 is made up of 12 amino acids. The CDR3 sequence: CASSPPLNEQYF. In DNA form, the CDR3 reads TGTGCCAGCAGCCCCCCCTTAAACGAGCAGTACTTC.

The chain is built from TRBV12-5 and TRBJ2-1, with TRBD2 identical over 8 bases. Germline assignment: CDR1 LGHNT and CDR2 FRNRAP. The V segment lost 6 bases and the J segment 4 bases; nucleotides outside the gene matches: 11. CDR3 length: 16 amino acids. CDR3 residues: CASGSGSGGIYNEQFF. In DNA form, the CDR3 reads TGTGCTAGTGGCAGTGGGTCGGGAGGGATTTACAATGAGCAGTTCTTC. Variable domain in full (rest from reference TRBV12-5 and TRBJ2-1): DARVTQTPRHKVTEMGQEVTMRCQPILGHNTVFWYRQTMMQGLELLAYFRNRAPLDDSGMPKDRFSAEMPDATLATLKIQPSEPRDSAVYFCASGSGSGGIYNEQFFGPGTRLTVL.

The chain links TRBV2 to TRBJ1-2; 8 bases are a match to TRBD1. This CDR3 is built from 15 residues. CDR1 and CDR2 (germline): SNHLY, FYNNEI. V was pared by 1 base and J by 2 bases, with 3 bases of the junction left unmatched. CDR3 amino acids: CASSEGTGLNYGYTF. As DNA, the CDR3 is TGTGCCAGCAGTGAAGGGACAGGGCTGAACTATGGCTACACCTTC.

This clone was seen once. The chain combines TRBV9 with TRBJ2-1, with a weak D call TRBD2 (8 bases). V shed 0 bases and J shed 9 bases, with 19 bases lying between them. Germline V gives CDR1 SGDLS, CDR2 YYNGEE. CDR3 length: 16 residues. Written as DNA, the CDR3 is TGTGCCAGCAGCGTAGCAGGGGGGACTAGGGGGCGTGAGCAGTTCTTC. Encoded protein: CASSVAGGTRGREQFF. Together with reference TRBV9 and TRBJ2-1, the CDR3 gives the full variable domain: DSGVTQTPKHLITATGQRVTLRCSPRSGDLSVYWYQQSLDQGLQFLIQYYNGEERAKGNILERFSAQQFPDLHSELNLSSLELGDSALYFCASSVAGGTRGREQFFGPGTRLTVL.

About this clone itself: This may stem from a read error, because a much larger clone lies one nucleotide away. The sample contains more than one DNA sequence encoding this CDR3. V and J are TRBV10-1 and TRBJ2-7, with TRBD1 as a possible D gene (6 bases). CDR3 size: 13 residues. The V and J ends lost 5 bases and 1 base respectively, with 9 bases between them. CDR1 WNHNN and CDR2 SYGVQD come from the germline V gene (reference sequence). CDR3 protein: CASSRDISYEQYF. Here the CDR3 DNA reads TGCGCCAGCAGTCGGGACATTTCCTACGAGCAGTACTTC.

The V and J genes are TRBV7-9 and TRBJ2-1, with 10 nucleotides matching TRBD2. V shed 1 base, J shed 2 bases, and the junction held 2 bases outside the gene matches. This CDR3 is 16 amino acids long. Germline V gene lookup returns CDR1 SEHNR and CDR2 FQNEAQ (reference sequence). This CDR3 reads CASSLGLAGAYNEQFF. The CDR3 DNA is TGTGCCAGCAGCTTAGGACTAGCGGGCGCCTACAATGAGCAGTTCTTC. Full variable domain (missing parts from reference TRBV7-9 and TRBJ2-1): DTGVSQNPRHKITKRGQNVTFRCDPISEHNRLYWYRQTLGQGPEFLTYFQNEAQLEKSRLLSDRFSAERPKGSFSTLEIQRTEQGDSAMYLCASSLGLAGAYNEQFFGPGTRLTVL.

This chain links TRBV25-1 with TRBJ1-1; D is perhaps TRBD1 (5 bases). There are 14 residues in the CDR3. Germline values: CDR1 MGHDK, CDR2 SYGVNS. Trimming left V 0 bases short and J 6 bases short, with 11 bases between. The CDR3 nucleotides read TGTGCCAGCAGTGAATATACGGGGGTCGCTGAAGCTTTCTTT. Translation gives CASSEYTGVAEAFF.

A remark on this clone: One end of the junction varies from germline; a read error may be responsible. Other nucleotide sequences in the sample specify the same CDR3. The V gene is TRBV4-2, the J gene TRBJ1-5; D is uncertain. CDR3 length equals 17 residues. CDR1 and CDR2 (germline): LGHNA, YNFKEQ. Here the CDR3 DNA reads TGTGCCAGTAGCCTAAACACGGGGTCTGCCCTCAATCAGCCCCAGCATTTT. The encoded protein is CASSLNTGSALNQPQHF.

V gene TRBV19 combines with J gene TRBJ2-7; no clear D. CDR3 length equals 12 residues. V was cut by 5 bases and J by 2 bases, with 7 bases left in between. Germline assignment: CDR1 LNHDA and CDR2 SQIVND (reference sequence). CDR3 DNA sequence: TGTGCCAGTAGTGCCCACACCTACGAGCAGTACTTC. Protein: CASSAHTYEQYF.

V gene TRBV24-1 combines with J gene TRBJ2-7; 7 nucleotides agree with TRBD2. The CDR3 runs 13 residues. The germline V gene has CDR1 KGHDR and CDR2 SFDVKD. J was trimmed by 3 bases and V by 4 bases; bases with no gene match: 2. CDR3 loop: CATSDGTIYEQYF. CDR3 DNA: TGTGCCACCAGTGACGGGACTATCTACGAGCAGTACTTC.